This T cell receptor beta chain was documented in a study of blood T cell repertoires in COVID-19. Background on the study: Acute and convalescent COVID-19 samples came from the United States, Italy and Spain.

Repertoires were generated with immunoSEQ multiplex PCR, while TCRdb's copy carries only in-frame clones and drops some. The sample has under 300,000 clones, around 90% seen once. The CDR3 spans 17 residues. The J segment lost 6 bases and the V segment lost 0 bases, leaving 11 bases of the junction unmatched. Germline V gene sequence: CDR1 MGHRA, CDR2 YSYEKL. The study recruited people aged roughly 18 to 89 years across about 25 US areas. The sequenced material came from PBMCs or T cells enriched from blood (not recorded which). The TCR sequence derives from a woman younger than 35 who had recovered from COVID-19. The genes are TRBV4-1 and TRBJ2-1; 7 bases are a match to TRBD2. CDR3 nucleotides: TGCGCCAGCAGCCAAGAGCTACTTCTAGCGGCGGGCAATGAGCAGTTCTTC. It specifies CASSQELLLAAGNEQFF.